This TCR beta chain derives from a study of T cell changes during pregnancy in multiple sclerosis. Sequencing was performed with immunoSEQ multiplex PCR; in TCRdb, only in-frame clones are kept and a portion is missing. The profile covers around 31,000 clones, with roughly 88% appearing a single time and about 0.8% taken by the ten largest. Trimming took 4 bases from V and 1 from J, leaving 10 bases between them. The V gene's germline CDR1 is LNHDA and CDR2 SQIVND (reference sequence). The CDR3 totals 14 residues. The V call is TRBV19, the J call TRBJ1-1; D uncertain. The receptor was isolated from a female donor in good health, enrolled as a control in a pregnancy study. The material sequenced was CD4+ T cells from peripheral blood mononuclear cells, taken in the first trimester of pregnancy. The CDR3 nucleotides read TGTGCCAGTAGTACGTCCGGGAAGAACACTGAAGCTTTCTTT. Protein product: CASSTSGKNTEAFF.